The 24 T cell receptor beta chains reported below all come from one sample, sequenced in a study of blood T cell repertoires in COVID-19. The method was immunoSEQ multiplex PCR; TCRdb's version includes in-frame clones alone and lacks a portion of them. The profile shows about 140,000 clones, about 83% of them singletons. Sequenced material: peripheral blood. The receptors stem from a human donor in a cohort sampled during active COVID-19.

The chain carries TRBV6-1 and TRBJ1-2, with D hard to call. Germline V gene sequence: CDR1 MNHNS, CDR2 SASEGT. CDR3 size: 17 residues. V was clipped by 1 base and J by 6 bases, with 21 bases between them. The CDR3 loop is CASSEEVGGFRSNGYTF. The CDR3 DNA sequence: TGTGCCAGCAGTGAAGAGGTCGGCGGATTTAGAAGTAATGGCTACACCTTC.

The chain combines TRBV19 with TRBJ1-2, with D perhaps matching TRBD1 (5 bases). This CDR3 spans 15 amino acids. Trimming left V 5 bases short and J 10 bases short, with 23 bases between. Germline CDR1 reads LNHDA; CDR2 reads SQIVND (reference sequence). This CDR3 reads CASSPRRDGENDYTF. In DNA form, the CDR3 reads TGTGCCAGTAGTCCGAGGAGGGACGGGGAGAACGACTACACCTTC.

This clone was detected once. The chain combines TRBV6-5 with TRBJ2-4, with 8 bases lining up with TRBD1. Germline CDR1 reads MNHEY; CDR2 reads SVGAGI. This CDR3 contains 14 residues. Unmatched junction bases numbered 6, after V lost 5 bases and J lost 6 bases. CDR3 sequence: CASSPRQGPNIQYF. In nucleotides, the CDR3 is TGTGCCAGCAGTCCAAGACAGGGGCCAAACATTCAGTACTTC.

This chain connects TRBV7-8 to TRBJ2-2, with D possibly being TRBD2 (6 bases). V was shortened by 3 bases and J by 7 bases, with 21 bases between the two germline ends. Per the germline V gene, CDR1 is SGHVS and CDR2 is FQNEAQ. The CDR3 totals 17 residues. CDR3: CASSFGGWRERGGELFF. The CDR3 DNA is TGTGCCAGCAGCTTTGGCGGATGGAGGGAAAGAGGCGGGGAGCTGTTTTTT.

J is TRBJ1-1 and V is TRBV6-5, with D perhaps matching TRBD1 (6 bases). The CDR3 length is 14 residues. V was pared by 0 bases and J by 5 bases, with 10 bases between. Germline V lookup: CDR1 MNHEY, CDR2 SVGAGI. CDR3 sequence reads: CASSYSKGGTEAFF. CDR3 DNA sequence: TGTGCCAGCAGTTACTCGAAGGGGGGGACTGAAGCTTTCTTT.

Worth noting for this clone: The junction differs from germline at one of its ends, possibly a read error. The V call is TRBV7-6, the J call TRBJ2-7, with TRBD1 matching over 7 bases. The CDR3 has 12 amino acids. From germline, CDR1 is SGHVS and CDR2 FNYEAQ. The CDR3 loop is CASSLETGLPVF. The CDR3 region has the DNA TGTGCCAGCAGCTTAGAGACAGGGTTACCTGTCTTC. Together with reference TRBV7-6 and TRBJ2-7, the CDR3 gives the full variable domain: GAGVSQSPRYKVTKRGQDVALRCDPISGHVSLYWYRQALGQGPEFLTYFNYEAQQDKSGLPNDRFSAERPEGSISTLTIQRTEQRDSAMYRCASSLETGLPVFGPGTRLTVT.

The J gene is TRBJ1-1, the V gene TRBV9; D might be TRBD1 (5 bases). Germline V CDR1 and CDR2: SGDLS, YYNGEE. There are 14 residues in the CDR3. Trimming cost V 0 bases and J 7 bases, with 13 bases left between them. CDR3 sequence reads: CASSVGGVGGEAFF. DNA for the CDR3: TGTGCCAGCAGCGTAGGGGGGGTAGGTGGTGAAGCTTTCTTT.

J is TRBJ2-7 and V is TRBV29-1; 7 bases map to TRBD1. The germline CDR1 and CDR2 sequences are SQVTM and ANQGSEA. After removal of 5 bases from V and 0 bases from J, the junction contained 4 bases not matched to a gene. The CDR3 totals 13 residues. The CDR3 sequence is CSVRQGPSYEQYF. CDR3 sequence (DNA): TGCAGCGTTAGACAGGGCCCCTCCTACGAGCAGTACTTC.

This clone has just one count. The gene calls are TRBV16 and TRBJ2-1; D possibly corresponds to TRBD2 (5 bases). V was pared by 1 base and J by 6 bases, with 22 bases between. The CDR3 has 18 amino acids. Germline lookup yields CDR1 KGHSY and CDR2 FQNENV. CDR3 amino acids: CASSQYTLKGGGLNEQFF. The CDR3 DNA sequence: TGTGCCAGCAGCCAATACACCCTTAAAGGTGGCGGGCTCAATGAGCAGTTCTTC.

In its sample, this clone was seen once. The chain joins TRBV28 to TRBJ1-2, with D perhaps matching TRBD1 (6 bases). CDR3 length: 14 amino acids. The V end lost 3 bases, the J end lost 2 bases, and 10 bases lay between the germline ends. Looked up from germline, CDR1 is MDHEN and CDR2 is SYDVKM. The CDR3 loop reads CASSLGGRNYGYTF. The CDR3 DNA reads TGTGCCAGCAGTTTGGGGGGGCGGAACTATGGCTACACCTTC.

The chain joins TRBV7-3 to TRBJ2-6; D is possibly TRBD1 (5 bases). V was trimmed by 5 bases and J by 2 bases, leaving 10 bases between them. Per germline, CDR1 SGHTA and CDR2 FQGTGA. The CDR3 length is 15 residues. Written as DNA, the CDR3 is TGTGCCAGCAGCCAGCAGGGTGCTGGGGCCAACGTCCTGACTTTC. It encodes CASSQQGAGANVLTF.

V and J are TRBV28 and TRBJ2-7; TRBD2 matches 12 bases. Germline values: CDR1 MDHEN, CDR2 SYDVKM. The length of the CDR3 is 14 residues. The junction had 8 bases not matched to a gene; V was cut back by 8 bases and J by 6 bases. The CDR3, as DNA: TGTGCCAGCGGGTCGACTAGCGGGAGAGGCGAGCAGTACTTC. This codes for CASGSTSGRGEQYF.

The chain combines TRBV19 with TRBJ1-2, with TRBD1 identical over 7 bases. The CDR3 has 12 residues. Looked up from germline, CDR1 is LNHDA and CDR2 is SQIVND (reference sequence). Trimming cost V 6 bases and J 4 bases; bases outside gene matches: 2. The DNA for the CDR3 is TGTGCCAGTAGGACAGGGACCTATGGCTACACCTTC. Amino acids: CASRTGTYGYTF.

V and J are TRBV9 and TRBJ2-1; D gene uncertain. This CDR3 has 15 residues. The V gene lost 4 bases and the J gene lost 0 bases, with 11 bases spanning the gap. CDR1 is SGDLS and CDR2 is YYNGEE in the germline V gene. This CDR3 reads CASSPRSSSYNEQFF. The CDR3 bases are TGTGCCAGCAGCCCCCGCTCCAGCTCCTACAATGAGCAGTTCTTC.

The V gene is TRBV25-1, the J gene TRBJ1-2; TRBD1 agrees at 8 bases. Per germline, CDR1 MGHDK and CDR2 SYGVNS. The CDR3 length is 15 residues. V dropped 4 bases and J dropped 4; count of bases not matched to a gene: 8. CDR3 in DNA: TGTGCCAGCAGTGCCGGACAGGGAATCAGCTATGGCTACACCTTC. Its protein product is CASSAGQGISYGYTF.

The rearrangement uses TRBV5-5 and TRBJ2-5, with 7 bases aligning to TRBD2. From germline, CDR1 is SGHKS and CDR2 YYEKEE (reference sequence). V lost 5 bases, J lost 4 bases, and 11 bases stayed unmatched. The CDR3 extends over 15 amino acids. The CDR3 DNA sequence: TGTGCCAGCAGTTATGGACTAGGTCTAGGAGAGACCCAGTACTTC. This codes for CASSYGLGLGETQYF.

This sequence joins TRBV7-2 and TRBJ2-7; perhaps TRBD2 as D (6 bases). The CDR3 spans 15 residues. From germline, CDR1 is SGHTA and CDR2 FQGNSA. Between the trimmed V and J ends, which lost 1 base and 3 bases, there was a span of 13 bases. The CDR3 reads CASSLGPGAGYEQYF. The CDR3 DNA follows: TGTGCCAGCAGCTTAGGTCCGGGAGCCGGCTACGAGCAGTACTTC.

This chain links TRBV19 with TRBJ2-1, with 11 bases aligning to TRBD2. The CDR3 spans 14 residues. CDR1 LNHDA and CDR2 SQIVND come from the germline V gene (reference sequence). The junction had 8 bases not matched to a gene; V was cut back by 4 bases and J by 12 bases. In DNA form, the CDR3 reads TGTGCCAGTAGTAAACTAGCGGGAGCTTCGGGGCAGTTCTTC. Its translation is CASSKLAGASGQFF.

The CDR3 spells CASRLRGSGANVLTF. The CDR3 nucleotides are TGTGCCAGCAGATTGCGGGGCTCTGGGGCCAACGTCCTGACTTTC. This chain uses TRBV11-3 with TRBJ2-6, with D possibly being TRBD2 (6 bases). Germline CDR1 and CDR2: SGHNT and YENEEA. CDR3 length equals 15 residues. Trimming stripped 6 bases from V and 0 bases from J, with 9 bases between.

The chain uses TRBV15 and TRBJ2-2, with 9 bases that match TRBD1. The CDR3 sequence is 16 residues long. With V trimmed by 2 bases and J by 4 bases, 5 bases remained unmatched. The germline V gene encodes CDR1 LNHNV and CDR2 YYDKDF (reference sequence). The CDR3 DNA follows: TGTGCCACCAGCAGAATACAGGGGGCGAGCACCGGGGAGCTGTTTTTT. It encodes CATSRIQGASTGELFF.

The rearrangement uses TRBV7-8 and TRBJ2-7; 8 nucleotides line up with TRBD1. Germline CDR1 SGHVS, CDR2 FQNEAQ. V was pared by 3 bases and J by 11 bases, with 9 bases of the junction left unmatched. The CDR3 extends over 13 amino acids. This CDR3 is CASSLRTGSTEYF. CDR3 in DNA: TGTGCCAGCAGCTTGAGGACAGGGAGTACGGAGTACTTC.

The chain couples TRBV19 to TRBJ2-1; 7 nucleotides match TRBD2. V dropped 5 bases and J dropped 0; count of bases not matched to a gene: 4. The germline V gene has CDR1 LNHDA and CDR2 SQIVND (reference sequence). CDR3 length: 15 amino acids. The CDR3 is CASSPGGRSYNEQFF. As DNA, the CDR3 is TGTGCCAGTAGTCCGGGGGGACGCTCCTACAATGAGCAGTTCTTC.

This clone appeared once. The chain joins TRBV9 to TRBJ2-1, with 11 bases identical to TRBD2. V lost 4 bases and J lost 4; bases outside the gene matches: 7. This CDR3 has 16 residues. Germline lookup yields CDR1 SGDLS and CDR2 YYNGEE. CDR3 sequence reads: CASSPPGTSGYNEQFF. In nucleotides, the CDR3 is TGTGCCAGCAGCCCCCCCGGGACTAGCGGTTACAATGAGCAGTTCTTC.

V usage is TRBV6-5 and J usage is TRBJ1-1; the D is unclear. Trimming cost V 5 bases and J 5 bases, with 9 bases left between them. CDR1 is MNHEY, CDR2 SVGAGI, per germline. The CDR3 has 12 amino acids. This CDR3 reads CASSRDSTEAFF. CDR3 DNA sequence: TGTGCCAGCAGTCGCGACTCAACTGAAGCTTTCTTT.